This T cell receptor (beta chain) was recorded in a study of blood T cell repertoires in COVID-19. Study-wide background: Sources were T cells, B-cell-depleted T cells, or PBMCs; the material itself was cDNA or gDNA.

In the original processing: Estimation of nucleated cell counts was performed using reference gene primer amplification. Using immunoSEQ multiplex PCR, the repertoire was profiled, and TCRdb retains in-frame clones only, with some absent. The DNA was the basis for D and trimming; V, J and clone size are from that table. The sample includes more than 85,000 clones, approximately 85% of them seen just once. The length of the CDR3 is 18 residues. CDR1 is MNHNY and CDR2 is SVGAGI in the germline V gene (reference sequence). With V trimmed by 5 bases and J by 8 bases, 16 bases remained unmatched. Sequenced material: peripheral blood. This TCR was recovered from a human donor in a cohort sampled during active COVID-19. The chain recombines TRBV6-6 with TRBJ2-1, with TRBD2 matching over 12 bases. DNA for the CDR3: TGTGCCAGCAGTCCTATCACCCTCGGACTAGCGGGGTCCGATGAGCAGTTCTTC. It specifies CASSPITLGLAGSDEQFF.